A single sample is the source of the 32 T cell receptor beta chains below, sequenced in a study of immune heterogeneity within non-small cell lung tumors (dated by TCRdb to the late 2010s). For the TCR template, genomic DNA was extracted from bulk tumor tissue, and 500 to 600 ng of gDNA was amplified for each sample. Multiple biopsies per primary tumor were taken during surgery, spaced as far apart as possible within the tumor mass. The study cohort was described as untreated and was composed of newly diagnosed NSCLC cases undergoing curative surgery. Sequencing was performed on a HiSeq X Ten. The TCR beta CDR3 region was amplified with a multiplex PCR system whose first round ran for approximately 11 cycles using 32 V-gene forward primers and 13 J-gene reverse primers. The public reads were run again by TCRdb, first through fastp at Q25 and then through MiXCR, and only productive beta chains were kept. A single entry per CDR3 protein holds the most common genes and DNA from its merged rows. The sample has roughly 10,000 distinct CDR3 sequences on record, more than 25% of them singletons. The top ten clonotypes cover 27% of the sample.

Sequencing used lung tumor tissue. These receptors came from a woman aged 45-60 years with non-small cell lung cancer.

At least ten counts were recorded for this clonotype. This chain links TRBV2 with TRBJ1-1, with TRBD1 as a possible D gene (6 bases). CDR3 length: 13 amino acids. Germline V CDR1 and CDR2: SNHLY, FYNNEI. Trimming removed 5 bases from V and 1 base from J, with 8 bases in between. CDR3 in DNA: TGTGCCAGCAGTATGACAGGGAACACTGAAGCTTTCTTT. It is translated as CASSMTGNTEAFF.

In regard to this clonotype: A much bigger clone sits one base away, suggesting this may be a read error. The genes are TRBV14 and TRBJ2-1; D is undetermined. The tail of the sequence fits TRBJ2-5 better, so the J call may be wrong. Germline CDR1 and CDR2: SGHDN and FVKESK. The length of the CDR3 is 12 residues. In DNA, the CDR3 is TGTGTCAGCAGCCAAAAAGATATGACCCAGTACTTC. Translation gives CVSSQKDMTQYF.

As for this clonotype: This CDR3 fails to terminate in the conserved phenylalanine or tryptophan, so it likely reflects a read error. The DNA is left out, because the CDR3 cannot be placed on it with certainty; the CDR3 is given as TCRdb lists it. The chain links TRBV5-1 to TRBJ2-3; the table names TRBD2, a call not compared with the DNA. Germline-derived CDR1 and CDR2 are SGHRS and YFSETQ. The CDR3 is 19 residues long, counting both termini. The CDR3 is CASSLGAFKNLLWEQYFGP.

This clonotype counts as medium-sized (0.01 to 0.1%). The V gene is TRBV18, the J gene TRBJ2-7; possibly TRBD2 for D (5 bases). The CDR3 is 15 amino acids. Germline CDR1 reads KGHSH; CDR2 reads LQKENI. Deletions cut 3 bases from V and 5 bases from J, with 17 bases between. CDR3 protein: CASSPSAGEGHEQYF. The CDR3 DNA sequence: TGTGCCAGCTCACCCTCGGCGGGCGAGGGCCACGAGCAGTACTTC.

Turning to this clonotype: A read error may explain this, as a much larger clone is one base away. The J gene is TRBJ2-3, the V gene TRBV5-1; 10 positions match TRBD2. CDR1 SGHRS and CDR2 YFSETQ come from the germline V gene. The length of the CDR3 is 16 residues. This CDR3 reads CSSAIPASGGGDTQYF. The CDR3 bases are TGCTCCAGCGCTATCCCCGCTAGCGGGGGAGGAGATACGCAGTATTTT.

This clonotype was seen a single time. This may stem from a read error, because a much larger clone lies one nucleotide away. The chain combines TRBV7-3 with TRBJ2-1, with 11 nucleotides matching TRBD2. CDR3 length: 14 amino acids. Germline V gives CDR1 SGHTA, CDR2 FQGTGA. CDR3 in amino acids: CASILAGGRDEQFF. For the CDR3, the DNA is TGTGCCAGCATCTTAGCGGGGGGGCGGGATGAGCAGTTCTTC.

This clonotype was picked up many times. V gene TRBV19 combines with J gene TRBJ2-1; 12 bases line up with TRBD2. The CDR3 has 17 residues. The V segment lost 5 bases and the J segment 2 bases; nucleotides outside the gene matches: 7. Germline V lookup: CDR1 LNHDA, CDR2 SQIVND (reference sequence). The CDR3 DNA sequence: TGTGCCAGTAGTCCAAGGACTAGCGGGAAAACCTACAATGAGCAGTTCTTC. Its protein is CASSPRTSGKTYNEQFF.

The chain carries TRBV6-1 and TRBJ2-7; the match to TRBD1 covers 9 bases. V dropped 5 bases and J dropped 1; count of bases not matched to a gene: 6. CDR3 length: 15 amino acids. Germline CDR1 is MNHNS and CDR2 is SASEGT. CDR3 sequence reads: CASSMGQGDSYEQYF. CDR3 nucleotide sequence: TGTGCCAGCAGTATGGGACAGGGAGATTCCTACGAGCAGTACTTC.

By frequency in the sample, this clonotype is medium-sized. The chain has TRBV2 and TRBJ2-7; D ambiguous. Per germline, CDR1 SNHLY and CDR2 FYNNEI. This CDR3 is 10 amino acids long. The germline V and J ends were trimmed by 6 bases and 5 bases, with 5 bases remaining between them. Here the CDR3 reads CASSYDEQYF. In DNA form, the CDR3 reads TGTGCCAGCAGCTACGACGAGCAGTACTTC.

The chain carries TRBV28 and TRBJ2-2, with unresolved D. The CDR3 extends over 13 amino acids. Trimming pared 6 bases from V and 7 bases from J, leaving 12 bases between. Germline assignment: CDR1 MDHEN and CDR2 SYDVKM. CDR3 in DNA: TGTGCCAGCAGGGGATCCACCGGCGGGGAGCTGTTTTTT. Encoded protein: CASRGSTGGELFF.

CDR3 sequence: CASRFSESGGGLNEQFF. The CDR3 DNA sequence: TGTGCCAGCAGATTTTCCGAGAGCGGGGGGGGGCTCAATGAGCAGTTCTTC. V is TRBV2 and J is TRBJ2-1; TRBD2 aligns across 10 bases. Germline V CDR1 and CDR2: SNHLY, FYNNEI. CDR3 length: 17 residues. The V segment lost 6 bases and the J segment 6 bases; nucleotides outside the gene matches: 14.

This clonotype ranks as medium-sized. The V gene is TRBV24-1, the J gene TRBJ2-7, with a weak D call TRBD1 (5 bases). This CDR3 is 16 amino acids long. Trimming cost V 9 bases and J 5 bases, with 25 bases left between them. Germline loops: CDR1 KGHDR, CDR2 SFDVKD. Written as DNA, the CDR3 is TGTGCCACCTCAGTACTCCAGGGTAAGGTTTCTGACGAGCAGTACTTC. It codes for CATSVLQGKVSDEQYF.

A remark on this clonotype: A read error is possible here, since a much larger clone lies one base away. CDR3 sequence reads: CASSLRDKGLATEAFF. The DNA of the CDR3 is TGTGCCAGCAGCTTAAGGGACAAGGGGCTTGCCACTGAAGCTTTCTTT. The chain joins TRBV7-2 to TRBJ1-1, with D tentatively TRBD1 (6 bases). Germline assignment: CDR1 SGHTA and CDR2 FQGNSA. Trimming pared 2 bases from V and 4 bases from J, leaving 17 bases between. The CDR3 sequence is 16 residues long.

In DNA, the CDR3 is TGCAGTGCTAGTAATTGGCTAGTGGTCAGGCCCGGGGAGGATCCACTCTCCTACAATGAGCAGTTCTTC. Its protein is CSASNWLVVRPGEDPLSYNEQFF. This chain uses TRBV20-1 with TRBJ2-1, with D perhaps TRBD2 (6 bases). Germline CDR1 reads DFQATT; CDR2 reads SNEGSKA (reference sequence). This CDR3 contains 23 residues. Trimming cost V 3 bases and J 0 bases, with 36 bases left between them.

Many counts were recorded for this clonotype. The rearrangement links TRBV10-2 to TRBJ2-6; TRBD1 or TRBD2 may be the D gene (5 bases each). V was shortened by 8 bases and J by 0 bases, with 11 bases between the two germline ends. CDR3 length: 15 amino acids. The germline gives CDR1 WSHSY, CDR2 SAAADI. The CDR3 loop reads CASATGLSGANVLTF. The CDR3 DNA reads TGCGCCAGCGCTACGGGGCTCTCTGGGGCCAACGTCCTGACTTTC.

By frequency in the sample, this clonotype is medium-sized. The gene calls are TRBV2 and TRBJ2-5, with 7 positions matching TRBD2. The CDR3 runs to 14 residues. V was clipped by 7 bases and J by 3 bases; unmatched bases: 8. Germline V gene sequence: CDR1 SNHLY, CDR2 FYNNEI. CDR3: CASMSGRGEETQYF. CDR3 DNA sequence: TGTGCCAGCATGAGTGGTCGGGGGGAAGAGACCCAGTACTTC.

The J gene is TRBJ1-1, the V gene TRBV7-8; tentatively, D is TRBD1 (6 bases). Trimming cost V 8 bases and J 2 bases, with 18 bases left between them. The CDR3 loop spans 15 amino acids. CDR1 and CDR2 (germline): SGHVS, FQNEAQ. DNA of the CDR3: TGTGCCAGCTATGAGGACAGCGCCTATAACACTGAAGCTTTCTTT. Translating gives CASYEDSAYNTEAFF. The complete variable domain, with remaining parts taken from reference TRBV7-8 and TRBJ1-1, reads GAGVSQSPRYKVAKRGQDVALRCDPISGHVSLFWYQQALGQGPEFLTYFQNEAQLDKSGLPSDRFFAERPEGSVSTLKIQRTQQEDSAVYLCASYEDSAYNTEAFFGQGTRLTVV.

This clonotype came up many times. The CDR3, as DNA: TGTGCCAGCAGCCAAGTTAGTCTAGCCGGGGAGCAGTACTTC. It is translated as CASSQVSLAGEQYF. The J gene is TRBJ2-7, the V gene TRBV4-2, with D possibly TRBD2 on 5 matching bases. CDR1 and CDR2 (germline): LGHNA, YNFKEQ. V dropped 1 base and J dropped 7 bases, with 14 bases sitting between them. The CDR3 is 14 residues long.

This clonotype qualifies as medium-sized. The chain's CDR3 is CASSQEGYNEQFF. CDR3 in DNA: TGCGCCAGCAGCCAAGAGGGGTACAATGAGCAGTTCTTC. The V call is TRBV4-1, the J call TRBJ2-1; D gene ambiguous. Germline lookup yields CDR1 MGHRA and CDR2 YSYEKL. This CDR3 contains 13 residues. Trimming shortened V by 0 bases and J by 4 bases, and 4 bases separated the two germline ends.

Comment on this clonotype: Since a much larger clone is just one base distant, this may be a read error. The rearrangement joins TRBV7-2 to TRBJ2-3; D might be TRBD1 (6 bases). V dropped 5 bases and J dropped 5 bases, with 8 bases sitting between them. The germline V gene encodes CDR1 SGHTA and CDR2 FQGNSA. The CDR3 runs 12 residues. CDR3 protein: CASSRTVDTQYF. The CDR3 DNA is TGTGCCAGCAGCCGGACAGTAGATACGCAGTATTTT.

The V and J genes are TRBV19 and TRBJ2-3; D possibly corresponds to TRBD1 (6 bases). V lost 6 bases and J 4 bases, leaving 14 bases between the germline ends. From germline, CDR1 is LNHDA and CDR2 SQIVND (reference sequence). The CDR3 length is 14 residues. The CDR3 nucleotides are TGTGCCAGTAGATCCGACAGGTGGGCAGATACGCAGTATTTT. Protein product: CASRSDRWADTQYF.

J is TRBJ2-1 and V is TRBV24-1; TRBD2 agrees at 10 bases. V trimming: 6 bases; J trimming: 6 bases; junction bases outside the gene matches: 4. Germline CDR1 reads KGHDR; CDR2 reads SFDVKD. CDR3 size: 14 residues. The CDR3 reads CATSQREGLNEQFF. In nucleotides, the CDR3 is TGTGCCACCAGTCAGCGGGAGGGCCTCAATGAGCAGTTCTTC.

V is TRBV29-1 and J is TRBJ2-3, with 10 bases lining up with TRBD1. Looked up from germline, CDR1 is SQVTM and CDR2 is ANQGSEA. The CDR3 has 15 residues. Trimming removed 0 bases from V and 6 bases from J; junction bases left unmatched: 6. CDR3 sequence (DNA): TGCAGCGTTGAAGATAGGGACAGGGGCCGGGATACGCAGTATTTT. Translation: CSVEDRDRGRDTQYF.

This clonotype was seen repeatedly, ten times or more. This chain connects TRBV18 to TRBJ2-1; D is undetermined. Germline CDR1 is KGHSH and CDR2 is LQKENI. This CDR3 contains 13 residues. V was cut by 3 bases and J by 4 bases, with 7 bases left in between. The CDR3 here is CASSPTQYNEQFF. For the CDR3, the DNA is TGTGCCAGCTCACCCACGCAGTACAATGAGCAGTTCTTC.

Relative to its sample, this clonotype is medium-sized (0.01 to 0.1%). CDR3 region: CASSLDGQGTNYGYTF. In nucleotides, the CDR3 is TGTGCCAGCAGCTTAGATGGGCAGGGCACGAACTATGGCTACACCTTC. The rearrangement joins TRBV11-3 to TRBJ1-2, with D maybe TRBD1 (5 bases). This CDR3 comprises 16 residues. Germline lookup yields CDR1 SGHNT and CDR2 YENEEA. Trimming took 0 bases from V and 2 from J, leaving 13 bases between them.

The rearrangement joins TRBV20-1 to TRBJ2-3; D is unresolved. This CDR3 comprises 12 residues. Germline CDR1 and CDR2: DFQATT and SNEGSKA (reference sequence). V was shortened by 4 bases and J by 1 base, with 6 bases between the two germline ends. CDR3 sequence reads: CSAIEGTDTQYF. Here the CDR3 DNA reads TGCAGTGCTATTGAGGGCACAGATACGCAGTATTTT.

This clonotype was observed at least ten times. The chain couples TRBV29-1 to TRBJ1-5, with TRBD1 identical over 10 bases. This CDR3 comprises 14 residues. CDR1 SQVTM and CDR2 ANQGSEA come from the germline V gene. J gave up 5 bases and V 4 bases, and 5 bases lay outside the gene matches. The CDR3 reads CSVGGGQGDQPQHF. CDR3 DNA: TGCAGCGTTGGAGGAGGACAGGGGGATCAGCCCCAGCATTTT.

In its sample, this clonotype ranks as medium-sized (0.01 to 0.1%). The chain recombines TRBV6-1 with TRBJ2-3, with 12 bases matching TRBD2. The junction had 8 bases not matched to a gene; V was cut back by 5 bases and J by 2 bases. Germline CDR1 is MNHNS and CDR2 is SASEGT. The CDR3 contains 17 residues. As DNA, the CDR3 is TGTGCCAGCAGTTCCACCCCTAGCGGGAGGGACACAGATACGCAGTATTTT. It yields the protein CASSSTPSGRDTDTQYF.

The J gene is TRBJ1-1, the V gene TRBV12-3 or TRBV12-4; D perhaps matches TRBD1 (5 bases). The germline V and J ends were trimmed by 7 bases and 3 bases, with 12 bases remaining between them. This CDR3 region has 13 residues. Here the CDR3 DNA reads TGTGCCAGCACCTTCTTCAGGGACACTGAAGCTTTCTTT. It translates to CASTFFRDTEAFF.

The table lists this clonotype with many counts. This chain links TRBV6-1 with TRBJ1-2, with 7 bases aligning to TRBD1. The CDR3 totals 13 residues. The V and J ends lost 10 bases and 4 bases, in that order; junction bases with no gene match: 9. Germline CDR1 is MNHNS and CDR2 is SASEGT. The CDR3 DNA is TGTGCCACCTCCAGGGGGGTCCTCTATGGCTACACCTTC. Protein sequence: CATSRGVLYGYTF.

This clonotype was seen a few times. A much more abundant neighbour one base away suggests this may be a read error. This chain uses TRBV6-2 or TRBV6-3 with TRBJ1-2; 7 positions agree with TRBD1. The CDR3 is made up of 16 amino acids. The germline CDR1 and CDR2 sequences are MNHEY and SVGEGT. In DNA form, the CDR3 reads TGTGCCAGCAGCCCCACCCCTGGGGGAGGGGGCAATGGCTACGCCTTC. Translated: CASSPTPGGGGNGYAF.

This chain connects TRBV10-3 to TRBJ2-2; 8 positions match TRBD2. The V gene end was trimmed by 6 bases and the J gene end by 0 bases; junction bases not matched to a gene: 6. The V gene's germline CDR1 is ENHRY and CDR2 SYGVKD. The CDR3 contains 16 residues. This CDR3 reads CAISPGGGANTGELFF. The CDR3 DNA is TGTGCCATCAGCCCCGGGGGGGGGGCGAACACCGGGGAGCTGTTTTTT.